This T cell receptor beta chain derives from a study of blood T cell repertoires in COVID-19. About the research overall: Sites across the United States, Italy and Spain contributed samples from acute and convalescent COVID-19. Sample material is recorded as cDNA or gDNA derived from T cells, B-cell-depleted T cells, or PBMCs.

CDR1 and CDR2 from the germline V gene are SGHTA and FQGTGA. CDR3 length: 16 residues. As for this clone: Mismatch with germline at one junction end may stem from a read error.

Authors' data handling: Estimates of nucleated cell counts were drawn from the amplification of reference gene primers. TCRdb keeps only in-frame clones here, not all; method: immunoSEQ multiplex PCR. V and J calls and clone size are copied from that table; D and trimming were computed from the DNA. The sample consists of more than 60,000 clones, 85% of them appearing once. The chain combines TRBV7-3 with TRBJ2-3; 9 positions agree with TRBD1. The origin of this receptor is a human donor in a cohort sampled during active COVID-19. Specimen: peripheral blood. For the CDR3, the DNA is TGTGCCAGCAGCCTAACAGGGGGCGCCGGCACAGATACGCAGTATTTT. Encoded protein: CASSLTGGAGTDTQYF.